This is a list of T cell receptor beta chains from one sample in a study of T cells in localized non-small cell lung cancer. Clones were sequenced by immunoSEQ multiplex PCR, and TCRdb holds only the in-frame ones, with some missing. Seen here are under 20,000 clones, approximately 84% observed once, and the top ten hold 23%. Sequenced material: peripheral blood, taken before any cancer treatment. The receptors here all came from a male donor at least 60 years old with stage I lung adenocarcinoma. Each CDR3 is given with its conserved first and last residue. A D gene is named only where the DNA matches it firmly. Rows give clone size only sometimes, using once, few, many, or a class for an expanded clone.

CDR3aa: CASSPMDSLNTEAFF
CDR3nt: TGTGCCAGCTCACCCATGGACAGCTTGAACACTGAAGCTTTCTTT
v_gene: TRBV18
d_gene: .
j_gene: TRBJ1-1
abundance: .

CDR3aa: CASVQGLSNQPQHF
CDR3nt: TGTGCCAGCGTCCAGGGTTTAAGCAATCAGCCCCAGCATTTT
v_gene: TRBV2
d_gene: .
j_gene: TRBJ1-5
abundance: .

CDR3aa: CAWSRELRGEQFF
CDR3nt: TGTGCCTGGAGTAGGGAGTTACGGGGTGAGCAGTTCTTC
v_gene: TRBV30
d_gene: .
j_gene: TRBJ2-1
abundance: .

CDR3aa: CASSFFHRGGTQYF
CDR3nt: TGTGCCAGCAGTTTCTTCCACAGGGGCGGTACGCAGTATTTT
v_gene: TRBV28
d_gene: TRBD1
j_gene: TRBJ2-3
abundance: .

CDR3aa: CASSLVAGYSNQPQHF
CDR3nt: TGTGCCAGCAGCTTAGTGGCAGGTTATAGCAATCAGCCCCAGCATTTT
v_gene: TRBV7-8
d_gene: .
j_gene: TRBJ1-5
abundance: few

CDR3aa: CASSVSSGNYGYTF
CDR3nt: TGTGCCAGCAGCGTTAGCTCTGGTAACTATGGCTACACCTTC
v_gene: TRBV9
d_gene: .
j_gene: TRBJ1-2
abundance: .

CDR3aa: CASSFKNTEAFF
CDR3nt: TGTGCCAGCAGCTTCAAAAACACTGAAGCTTTCTTT
v_gene: TRBV5-4
d_gene: .
j_gene: TRBJ1-1
abundance: few

CDR3aa: CASSFRGGGGGETQYF
CDR3nt: TGTGCCAGCAGCTTTCGAGGTGGCGGGGGAGGGGAGACCCAGTACTTC
v_gene: TRBV5-4
d_gene: TRBD2
j_gene: TRBJ2-5
abundance: few

CDR3aa: CASSQDSSYNEQFF
CDR3nt: TGTGCCAGCAGCCAAGACAGCTCCTACAATGAGCAGTTCTTC
v_gene: TRBV4-2
d_gene: .
j_gene: TRBJ2-1
abundance: .

CDR3aa: CASTEGTGYETQYF
CDR3nt: TGTGCCAGCACCGAGGGGACAGGGTACGAGACCCAGTACTTC
v_gene: TRBV2
d_gene: TRBD1
j_gene: TRBJ2-5
abundance: .

CDR3aa: CASSPRAGGLQPQHF
CDR3nt: TGTGCCAGCAGCCCGAGGGCAGGGGGGTTGCAGCCCCAGCATTTT
v_gene: TRBV6-5
d_gene: TRBD1
j_gene: TRBJ1-5
abundance: .

CDR3aa: CASRPGRYGEKLFF
CDR3nt: TGTGCCAGCAGGCCGGGACGGTACGGTGAAAAACTGTTTTTT
v_gene: TRBV6-5
d_gene: .
j_gene: TRBJ1-4
abundance: .

CDR3aa: CATSRPRQRSSGANVLTF
CDR3nt: TGTGCCACCAGCAGACCTAGACAGCGAAGCTCTGGGGCCAACGTCCTGACTTTC
v_gene: TRBV15
d_gene: .
j_gene: TRBJ2-6
abundance: .

CDR3aa: CASATGEGRILETQYF
CDR3nt: TGTGCCAGCGCCACCGGGGAGGGTCGAATTTTGGAGACCCAGTACTTC
v_gene: TRBV27
d_gene: TRBD2
j_gene: TRBJ2-5
abundance: .

CDR3aa: CASSLDRGVTDTQYF
CDR3nt: TGTGCCAGCAGCTTGGACAGGGGAGTAACAGATACGCAGTATTTT
v_gene: TRBV5-4
d_gene: TRBD1
j_gene: TRBJ2-3
abundance: .

CDR3aa: CASSLQDYEQYF
CDR3nt: TGTGCCAGCAGCTTACAGGACTACGAGCAGTACTTC
v_gene: TRBV11-1
d_gene: .
j_gene: TRBJ2-7
abundance: .

CDR3aa: CASSATDNNSPLHF
CDR3nt: TGTGCCAGCAGCGCGACGGATAATAATTCACCCCTCCACTTT
v_gene: TRBV9
d_gene: .
j_gene: TRBJ1-6
abundance: .

CDR3aa: CASSLGQGAKNIQYF
CDR3nt: TGTGCCAGCAGCTTGGGACAGGGTGCCAAAAACATTCAGTACTTC
v_gene: TRBV7-9
d_gene: TRBD1
j_gene: TRBJ2-4
abundance: .